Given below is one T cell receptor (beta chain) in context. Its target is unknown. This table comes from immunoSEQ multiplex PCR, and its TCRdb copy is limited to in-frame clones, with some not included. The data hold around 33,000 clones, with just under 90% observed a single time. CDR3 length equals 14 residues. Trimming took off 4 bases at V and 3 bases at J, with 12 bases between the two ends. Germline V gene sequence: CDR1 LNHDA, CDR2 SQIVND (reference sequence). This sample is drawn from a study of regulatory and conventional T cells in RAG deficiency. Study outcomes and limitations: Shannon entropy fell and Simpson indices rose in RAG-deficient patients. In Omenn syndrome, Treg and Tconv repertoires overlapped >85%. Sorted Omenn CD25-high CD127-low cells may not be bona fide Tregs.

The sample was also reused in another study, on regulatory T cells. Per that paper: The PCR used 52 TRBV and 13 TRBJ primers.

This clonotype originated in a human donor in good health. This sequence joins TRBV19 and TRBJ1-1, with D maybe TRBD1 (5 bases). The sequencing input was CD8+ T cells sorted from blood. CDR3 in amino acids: CASSREGADTEAFF. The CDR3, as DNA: TGTGCCAGTAGTAGAGAAGGGGCGGACACTGAAGCTTTCTTT.